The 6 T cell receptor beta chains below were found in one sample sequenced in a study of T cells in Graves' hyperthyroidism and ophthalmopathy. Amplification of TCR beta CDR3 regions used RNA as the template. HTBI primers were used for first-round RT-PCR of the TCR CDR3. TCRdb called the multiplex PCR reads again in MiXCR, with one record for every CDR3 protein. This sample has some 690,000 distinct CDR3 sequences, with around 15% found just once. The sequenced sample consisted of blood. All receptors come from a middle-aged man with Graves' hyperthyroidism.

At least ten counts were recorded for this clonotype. The CDR3 region is CASSAPGVSSYEQYF. Written as DNA, the CDR3 is TGTGCCAGCAGTGCTCCAGGTGTAAGCTCCTACGAGCAGTACTTC. The J gene is TRBJ2-7, the V gene TRBV6-1; unclear D gene. This CDR3 is 15 amino acids long. Germline loops: CDR1 MNHNS, CDR2 SASEGT. Deletions cut 4 bases from V and 0 bases from J, with 13 bases between.

CDR3 residues: CAIISIDQETQYF. In DNA form, the CDR3 reads TGTGCCATCATTAGTATCGACCAAGAGACCCAGTACTTC. This sequence joins TRBV2 and TRBJ2-5, with D unclear. Between the trimmed V and J ends, which lost 10 bases and 0 bases, there was a span of 12 bases. CDR1 and CDR2 (germline): SNHLY, FYNNEI. The CDR3 extends over 13 amino acids.

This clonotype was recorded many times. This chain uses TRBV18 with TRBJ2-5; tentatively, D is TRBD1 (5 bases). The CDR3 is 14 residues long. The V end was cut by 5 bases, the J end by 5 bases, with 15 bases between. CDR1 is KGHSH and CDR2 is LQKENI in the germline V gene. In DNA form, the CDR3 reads TGTGCCAGCTCAGCGAGGCGTTGGGGCGAGACCCAGTACTTC. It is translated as CASSARRWGETQYF.

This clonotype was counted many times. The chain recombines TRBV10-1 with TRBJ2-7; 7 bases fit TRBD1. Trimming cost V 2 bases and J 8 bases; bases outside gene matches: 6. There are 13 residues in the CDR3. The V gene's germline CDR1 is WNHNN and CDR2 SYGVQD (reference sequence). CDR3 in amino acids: CASSETQGNKQYF. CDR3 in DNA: TGCGCCAGCAGTGAGACACAGGGGAATAAGCAGTACTTC.

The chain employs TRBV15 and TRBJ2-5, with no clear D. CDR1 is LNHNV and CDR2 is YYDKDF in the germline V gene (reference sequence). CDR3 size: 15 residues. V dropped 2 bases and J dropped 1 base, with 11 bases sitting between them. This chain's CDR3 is CATSRPTEIQETQYF. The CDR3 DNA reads TGTGCCACCAGCAGACCTACCGAGATCCAAGAGACCCAGTACTTC.

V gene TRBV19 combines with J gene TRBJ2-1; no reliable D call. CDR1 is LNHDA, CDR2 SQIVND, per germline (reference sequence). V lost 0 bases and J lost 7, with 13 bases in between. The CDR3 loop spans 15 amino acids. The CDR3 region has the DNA TGTGCCAGTAGTATAGACCCCCGGATTTGGAATGAGCAGTTCTTC. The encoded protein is CASSIDPRIWNEQFF.